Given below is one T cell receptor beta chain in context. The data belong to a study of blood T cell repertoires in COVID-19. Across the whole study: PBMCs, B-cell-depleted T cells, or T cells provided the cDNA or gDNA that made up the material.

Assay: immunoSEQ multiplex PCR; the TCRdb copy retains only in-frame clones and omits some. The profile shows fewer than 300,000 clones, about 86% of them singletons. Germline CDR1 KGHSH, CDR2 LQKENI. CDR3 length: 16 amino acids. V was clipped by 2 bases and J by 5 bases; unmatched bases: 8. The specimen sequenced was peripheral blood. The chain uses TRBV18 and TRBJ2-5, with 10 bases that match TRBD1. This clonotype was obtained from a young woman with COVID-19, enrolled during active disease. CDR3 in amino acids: CASSPYAGQGGETQYF. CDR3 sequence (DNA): TGTGCCAGCTCACCATATGCCGGACAGGGGGGTGAGACCCAGTACTTC.